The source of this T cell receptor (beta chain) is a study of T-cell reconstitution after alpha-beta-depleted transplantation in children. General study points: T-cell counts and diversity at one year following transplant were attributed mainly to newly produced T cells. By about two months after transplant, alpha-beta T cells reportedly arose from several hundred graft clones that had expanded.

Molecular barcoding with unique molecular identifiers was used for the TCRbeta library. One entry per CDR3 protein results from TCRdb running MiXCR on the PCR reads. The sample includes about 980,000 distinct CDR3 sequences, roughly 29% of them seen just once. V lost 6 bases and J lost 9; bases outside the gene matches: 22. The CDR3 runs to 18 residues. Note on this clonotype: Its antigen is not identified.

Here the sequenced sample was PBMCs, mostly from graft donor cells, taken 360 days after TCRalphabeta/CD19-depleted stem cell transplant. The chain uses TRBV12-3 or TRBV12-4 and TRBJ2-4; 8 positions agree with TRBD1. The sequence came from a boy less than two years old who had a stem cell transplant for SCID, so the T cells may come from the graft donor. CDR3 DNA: TGTGCCAGCAGCCATTCAACCGTAGGACAGGGCAATTTCGGCATTCAGTACTTC. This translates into CASSHSTVGQGNFGIQYF.